The 5 T cell receptor beta chains given below trace back to one sample, sequenced in a study of shared clonotypes between healthy human individuals. Sequenced by immunoSEQ multiplex PCR; TCRdb stores in-frame clones only, minus some. The repertoire has under 2,000,000 clones, 85% to 95% of them found once; the top ten carry under 1.5%. Selected positively for CCR7 and CD45RO-negative, naive CD8 cells excluded terminally differentiated effector memory CD45RA+ cells. The sample was naive CD8+ T cells sorted from blood. These receptors all come from a man between 18 and 35 years old in good health.

This chain uses TRBV28 with TRBJ1-3, with D unresolved. Germline V gene sequence: CDR1 MDHEN, CDR2 SYDVKM. CDR3 length equals 13 residues. The V end was cut by 7 bases, the J end by 1 base, with 8 bases between. CDR3 loop: CASTDPSGNTIYF. The CDR3 nucleotides are TGTGCCAGCACCGATCCTTCTGGAAACACCATATATTTT.

The V and J genes are TRBV6-5 and TRBJ2-2, with 8 bases identical to TRBD2. The CDR3 sequence is 16 residues long. V gave up 2 bases and J gave up 4 bases; unmatched junction bases: 6. Germline lookup yields CDR1 MNHEY and CDR2 SVGAGI. Here the CDR3 reads CASSYQLAGFTGELFF. The CDR3 DNA follows: TGTGCCAGCAGTTACCAATTAGCGGGATTCACCGGGGAGCTGTTTTTT.

This chain joins TRBV18 and TRBJ2-6; the D gene is possibly TRBD1 (5 bases). The CDR3 totals 18 residues. Trimming took 3 bases from V and 4 from J, leaving 19 bases between them. Germline V gene sequence: CDR1 KGHSH, CDR2 LQKENI. Here the CDR3 DNA reads TGTGCCAGCTCACCCCTTGGAGTCCAGGGAACCGGGGCCAACGTCCTGACTTTC. Its protein product is CASSPLGVQGTGANVLTF. The full variable domain, in which reference TRBV18 and TRBJ2-6 provide the parts outside the CDR3, is NAGVMQNPRHLVRRRGQEARLRCSPMKGHSHVYWYRQLPEEGLKFMVYLQKENIIDESGMPKERFSAEFPKEGPSILRIQQVVRGDSAAYFCASSPLGVQGTGANVLTFGAGSRLTVL.

This clone was detected once. This specimen includes other DNA sequences encoding the same CDR3. This sequence joins TRBV9 and TRBJ2-7, with D possibly matching TRBD2 (5 bases). V lost 0 bases, J lost 7 bases, and 11 bases lay in between. The CDR3 totals 13 residues. Germline V gives CDR1 SGDLS, CDR2 YYNGEE. The CDR3 region has the DNA TGTGCCAGCAGCGTAGGAGGGCTTGGGGAGCAGTACTTC. Translating it yields CASSVGGLGEQYF.

Worth noting for this clone: The same CDR3 arises from other DNA sequences in this sample as well. The chain has TRBV7-9 and TRBJ2-3; D remains ambiguous. The V gene's germline CDR1 is SEHNR and CDR2 FQNEAQ (reference sequence). CDR3 length: 11 residues. V dropped 6 bases and J dropped 2 bases, with 3 bases sitting between them. The CDR3 loop reads CASSNTDTQYF. CDR3 bases: TGTGCCAGCAGTAACACAGATACGCAGTATTTT.